The 31 T cell receptor beta chains given below trace back to one sample, sequenced in a study of shared clonotypes between healthy human individuals. Clones were sequenced by immunoSEQ multiplex PCR, and TCRdb holds only the in-frame ones, with some missing. The profile shows 470,000 or so clones, around 73% of them singletons. What was sequenced was PBMCs. These receptors all stem from a woman between 40 and 55 years old in good health. Some clones in this sample may be carry-over from other donors' samples.

The rearrangement uses TRBV28 and TRBJ1-4, with D unresolved. The germline V gene has CDR1 MDHEN and CDR2 SYDVKM. V lost 5 bases, J lost 2 bases, and 12 bases lay in between. CDR3 length: 15 amino acids. The CDR3 nucleotides read TGTGCCAGCAGTCCCGCCGGCTCCACTAATGAAAAACTGTTTTTT. It specifies CASSPAGSTNEKLFF. Combining the CDR3 with reference TRBV28 and TRBJ1-4 gives the whole variable domain DVKVTQSSRYLVKRTGEKVFLECVQDMDHENMFWYRQDPGLGLRLIYFSYDVKMKEKGDIPEGYSVSREKKERFSLILESASTNQTSMYLCASSPAGSTNEKLFFGSGTQLSVL.

The J gene is TRBJ2-7, the V gene TRBV12-5, with D perhaps matching TRBD2 (6 bases). CDR3 length: 14 residues. Germline CDR1 and CDR2: LGHNT and FRNRAP. V was pared by 5 bases and J by 7 bases, with 18 bases between. CDR3 in DNA: TGTGCTAGTGGTCAAGAGGGGACTTGGGGGGAGCAGTACTTC. Its protein is CASGQEGTWGEQYF.

This clone appeared a few times. The chain joins TRBV18 to TRBJ1-1, with 7 bases matching TRBD1. With 2 bases clipped from V and 1 base from J, the junction kept 4 bases outside the gene matches. CDR1 is KGHSH, CDR2 LQKENI, per germline. The CDR3 has 15 amino acids. The CDR3 DNA follows: TGTGCCAGCTCACCAAATGGACAGGCGAACACTGAAGCTTTCTTT. Translated: CASSPNGQANTEAFF.

The rearrangement links TRBV11-2 to TRBJ2-2; D perhaps matches TRBD2 (6 bases). The V end lost 6 bases, the J end lost 4 bases, and 18 bases lay between the germline ends. Germline values: CDR1 SGHAT, CDR2 FQNNGV. There are 16 residues in the CDR3. The CDR3 here is CASSDLWEDPTGELFF. The CDR3, as DNA: TGTGCCAGCAGTGACTTGTGGGAGGACCCCACCGGGGAGCTGTTTTTT.

The rearrangement links TRBV27 to TRBJ2-2, with TRBD1 as a possible D gene (6 bases). The germline V gene has CDR1 MNHEY and CDR2 SMNVEV (reference sequence). V gave up 9 bases and J gave up 6 bases, with 11 bases separating them. The CDR3 spans 12 residues. The CDR3 DNA reads as TGTGCCAGTTGGGACAACCCCGGGGAGCTGTTTTTT. Its translation is CASWDNPGELFF.

The chain joins TRBV5-1 to TRBJ2-3, with 11 bases identical to TRBD2. This CDR3 has 16 amino acids. V lost 5 bases and J lost 4; bases outside the gene matches: 9. Germline V gene lookup returns CDR1 SGHRS and CDR2 YFSETQ. The CDR3 coding sequence is TGCGCCAGCAGTACCCAAATAGCGGGAGGGCCAGATACGCAGTATTTT. This sequence encodes CASSTQIAGGPDTQYF. Using reference TRBV5-1 and TRBJ2-3 for the parts outside the CDR3, the full variable domain is KAGVTQTPRYLIKTRGQQVTLSCSPISGHRSVSWYQQTPGQGLQFLFEYFSETQRNKGNFPGRFSGRQFSNSRSEMNVSTLELGDSALYLCASSTQIAGGPDTQYFGPGTRLTVL.

Of note for this clone: Other DNA sequences in this sample translate to the same CDR3. The chain carries TRBV28 and TRBJ2-7; D gene uncertain. CDR3 length equals 13 residues. Trimming removed 1 base from V and 2 bases from J, with 6 bases in between. The germline CDR1 and CDR2 sequences are MDHEN and SYDVKM. The CDR3 DNA reads as TGTGCCAGCAGTTTATATGGTACCTACGAGCAGTACTTC. This codes for CASSLYGTYEQYF.

This chain uses TRBV19 with TRBJ2-7; weak D call: TRBD1 (6 bases). The CDR3 is made up of 15 amino acids. Germline CDR1 reads LNHDA; CDR2 reads SQIVND (reference sequence). The V gene lost 4 bases and the J gene lost 3 bases, with 16 bases spanning the gap. CDR3 DNA sequence: TGTGCCAGTAGTACCAGAACAGGGATCGGCTACGAGCAGTACTTC. Its protein product is CASSTRTGIGYEQYF. Based on the CDR3 plus reference TRBV19 and TRBJ2-7, the full variable domain is DGGITQSPKYLFRKEGQNVTLSCEQNLNHDAMYWYRQDPGQGLRLIYYSQIVNDFQKGDIAEGYSVSREKKESFPLTVTSAQKNPTAFYLCASSTRTGIGYEQYFGPGTRLTVT.

This chain links TRBV18 with TRBJ2-1; TRBD2 matches 9 bases. From germline, CDR1 is KGHSH and CDR2 LQKENI. CDR3 length: 16 amino acids. With 2 bases clipped from V and 3 bases from J, the junction kept 5 bases outside the gene matches. CDR3 sequence: CASSPELAGVYNEQFF. CDR3 sequence (DNA): TGTGCCAGCTCACCAGAACTAGCGGGTGTCTACAATGAGCAGTTCTTC. Variable domain in full (rest from reference TRBV18 and TRBJ2-1): NAGVMQNPRHLVRRRGQEARLRCSPMKGHSHVYWYRQLPEEGLKFMVYLQKENIIDESGMPKERFSAEFPKEGPSILRIQQVVRGDSAAYFCASSPELAGVYNEQFFGPGTRLTVL.

This chain connects TRBV6-5 to TRBJ2-7; possible D gene TRBD1, 5 bases. This CDR3 is 15 amino acids long. Trimming stripped 8 bases from V and 2 bases from J, with 19 bases between. Germline lookup yields CDR1 MNHEY and CDR2 SVGAGI. CDR3: CASGYPEGAPYEQYF. The DNA of the CDR3 is TGTGCCAGCGGGTACCCGGAAGGGGCTCCCTACGAGCAGTACTTC.

CDR3: CASSLVLTGGRSYNEQFF. The DNA for the CDR3 is TGTGCCAGCAGCTTAGTTCTTACGGGAGGTAGGTCCTACAATGAGCAGTTCTTC. The rearrangement joins TRBV7-9 to TRBJ2-1, with 7 positions matching TRBD2. The length of the CDR3 is 18 residues. V shed 1 base, J shed 1 base, and the junction held 10 bases outside the gene matches. The V gene's germline CDR1 is SEHNR and CDR2 FQNEAQ (reference sequence).

The chain combines TRBV7-2 with TRBJ2-1; 11 bases are shared with TRBD2. J gave up 2 bases and V 5 bases, and 11 bases lay outside the gene matches. The CDR3 sequence is 18 residues long. CDR1 SGHTA and CDR2 FQGNSA come from the germline V gene. DNA for the CDR3: TGTGCCAGCAGCACCCGAGGGTTTAGCGGGAGGGCCTACAATGAGCAGTTCTTC. Protein product: CASSTRGFSGRAYNEQFF.

In this sample, this clone turned up a few times. The V gene is TRBV11-3, the J gene TRBJ1-2, with 8 nucleotides matching TRBD1. V shed 5 bases and J 4 bases; nucleotides not matched to a gene: 9. Looked up from germline, CDR1 is SGHNT and CDR2 is YENEEA. CDR3 size: 15 residues. The CDR3 nucleotides read TGTGCCAGCAGCCCCCGCAGGGACAGGAGCTATGGCTACACCTTC. Translation gives CASSPRRDRSYGYTF. The full variable domain, its missing parts supplied by reference TRBV11-3 and TRBJ1-2, is EAGVVQSPRYKIIEKKQPVAFWCNPISGHNTLYWYLQNLGQGPELLIRYENEEAVDDSQLPKDRFSAERLKGVDSTLKIQPAELGDSAVYLCASSPRRDRSYGYTFGSGTRLTVV.

The rearrangement joins TRBV5-4 to TRBJ1-1; D is ambiguous. The CDR3 is 15 amino acids. Trimming removed 4 bases from V and 0 bases from J, with 13 bases in between. CDR1 and CDR2 from the germline V gene are SGHNT and YYREEE (reference sequence). CDR3 bases: TGTGCCAGCAGCACGGCCGAAAGAATGAACACTGAAGCTTTCTTT. As protein: CASSTAERMNTEAFF.

There are a few counts of this clone. The chain has TRBV7-6 and TRBJ2-3; perhaps TRBD2 as D (6 bases). V was trimmed by 0 bases and J by 1 base, leaving 8 bases between them. The CDR3 has 15 residues. Germline CDR1 SGHVS, CDR2 FNYEAQ. The CDR3 loop is CASSLAGTRTDTQYF. Here the CDR3 DNA reads TGTGCCAGCAGCTTAGCCGGGACTCGCACAGATACGCAGTATTTT.

CDR3 sequence: CASRLDGGAKNIQYF. The DNA of the CDR3 is TGTGCCAGTAGATTGGACGGCGGGGCCAAAAACATTCAGTACTTC. This sequence joins TRBV19 and TRBJ2-4; possibly TRBD2 for D (5 bases). Trimming stripped 6 bases from V and 1 base from J, with 13 bases between. The CDR3 has 15 amino acids. CDR1 is LNHDA and CDR2 is SQIVND in the germline V gene (reference sequence).

This clone was counted a single time. The J gene is TRBJ2-7, the V gene TRBV2, with TRBD2 matching over 8 bases. The CDR3 runs 14 residues. After removal of 7 bases from V and 0 bases from J, the junction contained 5 bases not matched to a gene. Germline V gene data show CDR1 as SNHLY and CDR2 as FYNNEI. The CDR3 here is CASTRSGSSYEQYF. The CDR3 bases are TGTGCCAGCACCAGAAGCGGGAGCTCCTACGAGCAGTACTTC.

This sequence joins TRBV11-2 and TRBJ1-4, with TRBD1 matching over 8 bases. Germline CDR1 and CDR2: SGHAT and FQNNGV. Trimming at V came to 1 base and at J to 10 bases, leaving 2 bases not matched to a gene. The CDR3 sequence is 13 residues long. The CDR3 region has the DNA TGTGCCAGCAGCTTAGGTACAGGGGGAAAACTGTTTTTT. This codes for CASSLGTGGKLFF.

CDR3 sequence reads: CASSLAQETQYF. The CDR3 coding sequence is TGTGCCAGCAGCTTAGCCCAGGAGACCCAGTACTTC. The chain has TRBV7-6 and TRBJ2-5, with unresolved D. Between the trimmed V and J ends, which lost 0 bases and 5 bases, there was a span of 4 bases. There are 12 residues in the CDR3. Per the germline V gene, CDR1 is SGHVS and CDR2 is FNYEAQ.

Remarks on this clone: Distinct nucleotide sequences in the sample also encode this CDR3. The rearrangement links TRBV30 to TRBJ1-5; no reliable D call. The CDR3 has 13 residues. Trimming pared 2 bases from V and 0 bases from J, leaving 5 bases between. Germline lookup yields CDR1 GTSNPN and CDR2 SVGIG (reference sequence). The CDR3 coding sequence is TGTGCCTGGAGTTTAGGTAGCAATCAGCCCCAGCATTTT. Its translation is CAWSLGSNQPQHF.

This sequence joins TRBV27 and TRBJ2-5; 7 bases map to TRBD2. V gave up 3 bases and J gave up 4 bases; unmatched junction bases: 5. Germline assignment: CDR1 MNHEY and CDR2 SMNVEV (reference sequence). The CDR3 has 14 residues. Here the CDR3 DNA reads TGTGCCAGCAGTTTGGCGGGGGTAAGAGAGACCCAGTACTTC. Translating gives CASSLAGVRETQYF.

V gene TRBV28 combines with J gene TRBJ2-7, with D unclear. The CDR3 has 15 amino acids. V lost 5 bases and J lost 2, with 16 bases in between. Looked up from germline, CDR1 is MDHEN and CDR2 is SYDVKM. The CDR3 DNA is TGTGCCAGCAGTCCCACCCTCGCCCCGACCTACGAGCAGTACTTC. Translated: CASSPTLAPTYEQYF.

The chain joins TRBV29-1 to TRBJ2-1; perhaps TRBD1 as D (5 bases). With 2 bases removed from V and 2 bases from J, the gap between germline ends came to 10 bases. CDR1 and CDR2 (germline): SQVTM, ANQGSEA. This CDR3 is built from 14 residues. CDR3 sequence: CSVERGRTYNEQFF. The CDR3 DNA is TGCAGCGTTGAAAGGGGCAGGACCTACAATGAGCAGTTCTTC.

This clone was detected ten times or more. Within the sample, other DNA sequences also encode this same CDR3. The chain combines TRBV29-1 with TRBJ1-5; D might be TRBD1 (6 bases). Trimming removed 7 bases from V and 0 bases from J, with 13 bases in between. The CDR3 extends over 14 amino acids. Germline V CDR1 and CDR2: SQVTM, ANQGSEA. The CDR3 region has the DNA TGCAGCGCAGCTACAGGGAATAGCAATCAGCCCCAGCATTTT. Its translation: CSAATGNSNQPQHF.

This clone was seen at least ten times. The chain carries TRBV5-4 and TRBJ2-5; TRBD1 aligns across 7 bases. Germline V gene data show CDR1 as SGHNT and CDR2 as YYREEE (reference sequence). This CDR3 has 16 amino acids. V gave up 0 bases and J gave up 3 bases; unmatched junction bases: 8. As DNA, the CDR3 is TGTGCCAGCAGCTTGGGTTTAGGGCAGGGGGAAGAGACCCAGTACTTC. This codes for CASSLGLGQGEETQYF.

V usage is TRBV9 and J usage is TRBJ2-5; D remains ambiguous. The CDR3 covers 15 residues. Per germline, CDR1 SGDLS and CDR2 YYNGEE. V lost 0 bases to trimming and J lost 4 bases, with 13 bases between them. CDR3: CASSVEGRWGETQYF. Written as DNA, the CDR3 is TGTGCCAGCAGCGTAGAAGGACGGTGGGGAGAGACCCAGTACTTC.

The V gene is TRBV5-4, the J gene TRBJ2-7; 7 bases are shared with TRBD2. This CDR3 has 15 residues. CDR1 SGHNT and CDR2 YYREEE come from the germline V gene (reference sequence). V gave up 1 base and J gave up 5 bases; unmatched junction bases: 9. In DNA form, the CDR3 reads TGTGCCAGCAGCTTGTTTCGGGCGGGAGACAACGAGCAGTACTTC. This sequence encodes CASSLFRAGDNEQYF.

The chain combines TRBV5-4 with TRBJ2-1; D possibly corresponds to TRBD1 (5 bases). Germline CDR1 reads SGHNT; CDR2 reads YYREEE (reference sequence). The length of the CDR3 is 14 residues. The V and J ends lost 5 bases and 4 bases respectively, with 13 bases between them. The CDR3 sequence is CASRPQGTYNEQFF. The DNA for the CDR3 is TGTGCCAGCAGGCCCCAGGGAACATACAATGAGCAGTTCTTC.

The rearrangement uses TRBV5-6 and TRBJ2-3, with a possible D match to TRBD2 (5 bases). Germline V lookup: CDR1 SGHDT, CDR2 YYEEEE. There are 16 residues in the CDR3. Trimming took 0 bases from V and 3 from J, leaving 14 bases between them. The chain's CDR3 is CASSLARRVPTDTQYF. The CDR3 region has the DNA TGTGCCAGCAGCTTGGCCCGGCGGGTTCCGACAGATACGCAGTATTTT.

CDR3 amino acids: CASSLGTVWEQFF. CDR3 bases: TGTGCCAGCAGTTTAGGGACTGTCTGGGAGCAGTTCTTC. The chain links TRBV28 to TRBJ2-1; maybe TRBD2 (6 bases). Germline lookup yields CDR1 MDHEN and CDR2 SYDVKM. The CDR3 has 13 amino acids. V lost 2 bases, J lost 10 bases, and 12 bases lay in between.

J is TRBJ2-5 and V is TRBV7-6, with 10 bases identical to TRBD1. The V and J ends lost 0 bases and 5 bases, in that order; junction bases with no gene match: 6. This CDR3 has 16 residues. The V gene's germline CDR1 is SGHVS and CDR2 FNYEAQ. The CDR3 coding sequence is TGTGCCAGCAGCTTAGCGTGGGACAGGGGAGGGGAGACCCAGTACTTC. This sequence encodes CASSLAWDRGGETQYF. The whole variable domain, filled in from reference TRBV7-6 and TRBJ2-5, reads GAGVSQSPRYKVTKRGQDVALRCDPISGHVSLYWYRQALGQGPEFLTYFNYEAQQDKSGLPNDRFSAERPEGSISTLTIQRTEQRDSAMYRCASSLAWDRGGETQYFGPGTRLLVL.